This TCR beta chain was profiled in a study of post-analysis software for immune sequencing data. General study points: TRBV5-6, TRBV5-1 and TRBV20-1 were among a few TRBV segments more frequent in patients than controls.

Incorporated into the TCR beta cDNA libraries were unique molecular identifiers, which served to reduce PCR and sequencing biases. In TCRdb, the PCR reads were re-called with MiXCR into one record per CDR3 protein. The sample consists of fewer than 900,000 distinct CDR3 sequences, roughly 50% of them appearing once. This clonotype was seen a handful of times. Antigen specificity is unknown. CDR1 and CDR2 (germline): SEHNR, FQNEAQ (reference sequence). The V gene lost 4 bases and the J gene lost 1 base, with 11 bases spanning the gap. The CDR3 spans 14 residues. Sequenced material: blood. V is TRBV7-9 and J is TRBJ2-7, with D possibly matching TRBD1 (6 bases). The clonotype comes from a girl between 10 and 17 years old with multiple sclerosis. The DNA for the CDR3 is TGTGCCAGCAGCTCCCCGCAGGGGTCCTACGAGCAGTACTTC. This gives the protein CASSSPQGSYEQYF.